Listed here are 24 T cell receptor beta chains from one sample, sequenced in a study of T cell responses to AZD1222 COVID-19 vaccine. The assay was immunoSEQ multiplex PCR, and TCRdb's table has in-frame clones only and misses some. The sample lists roughly 180,000 clones, roughly nine tenths occurring once. The specimen comprised peripheral blood, sampled 28 days after the second AZD1222 dose. The receptors here all came from an adult who received the AZD1222 COVID-19 vaccine.

The chain joins TRBV12-3 or TRBV12-4 to TRBJ2-1, with 10 positions matching TRBD1. The trim removed 6 bases at V and 10 bases at J, leaving 6 bases unmatched. This CDR3 is built from 13 residues. This chain's CDR3 is CASRPSTGGEQFF. The DNA for the CDR3 is TGTGCCAGCAGACCCTCGACAGGGGGCGAGCAGTTCTTC.

The chain recombines TRBV19 with TRBJ1-4; D is possibly TRBD1 (6 bases). This CDR3 contains 14 residues. CDR1 is LNHDA, CDR2 SQIVND, per germline (reference sequence). The ends were cut back, 6 bases at V and 0 bases at J, with 8 bases in the middle. This chain's CDR3 is CASRRTATNEKLFF. The CDR3 nucleotides are TGTGCCAGTAGGCGGACAGCAACTAATGAAAAACTGTTTTTT.

The chain carries TRBV9 and TRBJ2-7, with TRBD1 as a possible D gene (7 bases). The CDR3 covers 15 residues. Trimming pared 0 bases from V and 5 bases from J, leaving 15 bases between. Germline lookup yields CDR1 SGDLS and CDR2 YYNGEE. For the CDR3, the DNA is TGTGCCAGCAGCGTAGTAGGAGGGGGCCGGGACGAGCAGTACTTC. Protein: CASSVVGGGRDEQYF.

J is TRBJ2-1 and V is TRBV30, with 11 positions matching TRBD2. The CDR3 spans 15 residues. After removal of 0 bases from V and 5 bases from J, the junction contained 3 bases not matched to a gene. The germline V gene encodes CDR1 GTSNPN and CDR2 SVGIG (reference sequence). The CDR3 sequence is CAWSVGGLADNEQFF. CDR3 bases: TGTGCCTGGAGTGTTGGGGGACTAGCGGACAATGAGCAGTTCTTC.

The chain links TRBV7-8 to TRBJ2-3; 9 nucleotides align to TRBD2. CDR3 length: 14 residues. Germline CDR1 reads SGHVS; CDR2 reads FQNEAQ. V shed 4 bases and J 7 bases; nucleotides not matched to a gene: 6. CDR3 protein: CASSSAGGPYTQYF. In DNA form, the CDR3 reads TGTGCCAGCAGCTCGGCGGGAGGGCCGTATACGCAGTATTTT.

The gene calls are TRBV30 and TRBJ1-4; D is unresolved. Trimming took off 3 bases at V and 11 bases at J, with 10 bases between the two ends. The CDR3 has 11 residues. The germline V gene has CDR1 GTSNPN and CDR2 SVGIG (reference sequence). CDR3 nucleotide sequence: TGTGCCTGGAGAGAACGGGCGAAACTGTTTTTT. This codes for CAWRERAKLFF.

The V gene is TRBV27, the J gene TRBJ1-4; no clear D. CDR1 is MNHEY, CDR2 SMNVEV, per germline (reference sequence). V shed 2 bases and J shed 7 bases, with 14 bases lying between them. The length of the CDR3 is 15 residues. Here the CDR3 DNA reads TGTGCCAGCAGTTTAGCCGCGGGGATAAGTGAAAAACTGTTTTTT. It yields the protein CASSLAAGISEKLFF.

The rearrangement joins TRBV7-3 to TRBJ2-1; D gene ambiguous. With 5 bases removed from V and 1 base from J, the gap between germline ends came to 9 bases. Germline CDR1 SGHTA, CDR2 FQGTGA. The CDR3 is 14 amino acids. CDR3 protein: CASSPMGSYNEQFF. CDR3 DNA: TGTGCCAGCAGCCCTATGGGTTCCTACAATGAGCAGTTCTTC.

The chain recombines TRBV6-1 with TRBJ2-5; D is undetermined. This CDR3 is 13 amino acids long. CDR1 and CDR2 from the germline V gene are MNHNS and SASEGT. The V gene lost 1 base and the J gene lost 2 bases, with 5 bases spanning the gap. In DNA, the CDR3 is TGTGCCAGCAGTGAAGGTCAGCAAGAGACCCAGTACTTC. This sequence encodes CASSEGQQETQYF.

This chain connects TRBV11-2 to TRBJ1-2, with D maybe TRBD1 (5 bases). The CDR3 covers 13 residues. Trimming stripped 2 bases from V and 6 bases from J, with 10 bases between. Germline V gene sequence: CDR1 SGHAT, CDR2 FQNNGV. The CDR3 protein is CASSLMGGDGYTF. The CDR3 region has the DNA TGTGCCAGCAGCTTAATGGGGGGAGATGGCTACACCTTC.

The chain couples TRBV7-2 to TRBJ2-2; D is perhaps TRBD2 (6 bases). CDR1 SGHTA and CDR2 FQGNSA come from the germline V gene. The CDR3 length is 15 residues. Trimming cost V 5 bases and J 2 bases, with 12 bases left between them. The CDR3 loop reads CASSQGTVNTGELFF. The CDR3 bases are TGTGCCAGCAGCCAAGGGACTGTTAACACCGGGGAGCTGTTTTTT.

The chain has TRBV30 and TRBJ1-1, with 9 positions matching TRBD1. The V segment lost 3 bases and the J segment 6 bases; nucleotides outside the gene matches: 8. CDR3 size: 14 residues. Looked up from germline, CDR1 is GTSNPN and CDR2 is SVGIG (reference sequence). CDR3 amino acids: CAWRIQGASPEAFF. The CDR3 nucleotides read TGTGCCTGGAGGATACAGGGGGCGAGCCCTGAAGCTTTCTTT.

The chain links TRBV6-2 or TRBV6-3 to TRBJ2-5; D possibly corresponds to TRBD2 (6 bases). With 0 bases removed from V and 5 bases from J, the gap between germline ends came to 13 bases. This CDR3 has 15 residues. Germline assignment: CDR1 MNHEY and CDR2 SVGEGT. The CDR3 protein is CASSYSKEGTETQYF. Here the CDR3 DNA reads TGTGCCAGCAGTTACTCGAAGGAGGGGACGGAGACCCAGTACTTC.

The CDR3 here is CASSYSRGNTEAFF. The CDR3 coding sequence is TGTGCCAGCAGCTACTCACGGGGGAACACTGAAGCTTTCTTT. The chain is built from TRBV2 and TRBJ1-1; the D is unclear. Germline CDR1 and CDR2: SNHLY and FYNNEI. CDR3 length: 14 residues. V shed 6 bases and J shed 1 base, with 12 bases lying between them.

This sequence joins TRBV11-2 and TRBJ1-3; maybe TRBD1 (5 bases). The CDR3 has 19 residues. The germline V gene encodes CDR1 SGHAT and CDR2 FQNNGV. V was shortened by 6 bases and J by 0 bases, with 24 bases between the two germline ends. CDR3 sequence (DNA): TGTGCCAGCAGGCCGCGGGGGTGGATTCCTTCTCTCTCTGGAAACACCATATATTTT. Its translation is CASRPRGWIPSLSGNTIYF.

The chain is built from TRBV24-1 and TRBJ2-1; D may match TRBD1 or TRBD2 (5 bases each). This CDR3 region has 15 residues. The V gene's germline CDR1 is KGHDR and CDR2 SFDVKD. Between the trimmed V and J ends, which lost 3 bases and 6 bases, there was a span of 14 bases. The CDR3 region is CATSDPGTESNEQFF. DNA for the CDR3: TGTGCCACCAGTGATCCCGGGACCGAATCCAATGAGCAGTTCTTC.

This chain uses TRBV9 with TRBJ2-1, with TRBD1 matching over 9 bases. Germline V CDR1 and CDR2: SGDLS, YYNGEE. V dropped 3 bases and J dropped 7; count of bases not matched to a gene: 8. The CDR3 has 15 amino acids. CDR3 protein: CASSGDRGGVNEQFF. The DNA of the CDR3 is TGTGCCAGCAGCGGAGACAGGGGGGGTGTGAATGAGCAGTTCTTC.

The chain joins TRBV18 to TRBJ1-2; unclear D gene. V lost 5 bases, J lost 0 bases, and 13 bases lay in between. This CDR3 region has 15 residues. The germline CDR1 and CDR2 sequences are KGHSH and LQKENI. This CDR3 reads CASSSAVGSNYGYTF. The CDR3 DNA reads TGTGCCAGCTCATCCGCGGTCGGGTCTAACTATGGCTACACCTTC. Based on the CDR3 plus reference TRBV18 and TRBJ1-2, the full variable domain is NAGVMQNPRHLVRRRGQEARLRCSPMKGHSHVYWYRQLPEEGLKFMVYLQKENIIDESGMPKERFSAEFPKEGPSILRIQQVVRGDSAAYFCASSSAVGSNYGYTFGSGTRLTVV.

Details on this clone: The junction does not match germline at one end; this may be a read error. V and J are TRBV7-6 and TRBJ2-1; 7 bases fit TRBD1. CDR1 and CDR2 from the germline V gene are SGHVS and FNYEAQ. This CDR3 region has 17 residues. This chain's CDR3 is CASSLARAGGRNGEQFF. The CDR3, as DNA: TGTGCCAGCAGCCTAGCTCGGGCAGGGGGTAGGAATGGTGAGCAGTTCTTC.

The V call is TRBV4-1, the J call TRBJ1-1; D not certain. Germline V gives CDR1 MGHRA, CDR2 YSYEKL. CDR3 length: 13 residues. V was trimmed by 0 bases and J by 1 base, leaving 3 bases between them. CDR3: CASSQERNTEAFF. In nucleotides, the CDR3 is TGCGCCAGCAGCCAAGAGAGGAACACTGAAGCTTTCTTT.

The J gene is TRBJ2-7, the V gene TRBV5-5; TRBD2 matches at 13 bases. V lost 4 bases to trimming and J lost 2 bases; unmatched junction nucleotides: 6. CDR3 length: 16 residues. Germline values: CDR1 SGHKS, CDR2 YYEKEE (reference sequence). The CDR3 sequence is CASSPPGLAGAYEQYF. DNA of the CDR3: TGTGCCAGCAGCCCTCCTGGACTAGCGGGGGCCTACGAGCAGTACTTC.

V is TRBV5-8 and J is TRBJ2-7; D remains ambiguous. Trimming shortened V by 6 bases and J by 3 bases, and 10 bases separated the two germline ends. CDR3 size: 12 residues. The germline gives CDR1 SGHTS, CDR2 YDEGEE. CDR3 sequence: CASKSWRYEQYF. Here the CDR3 DNA reads TGTGCCAGCAAGTCCTGGCGCTACGAGCAGTACTTC. Full variable domain (outside the CDR3, taken from reference TRBV5-8 and TRBJ2-7): EAGVTQSPTHLIKTRGQQATLRCSPISGHTSVYWYQQALGLGLQFLLWYDEGEERNRGNFPPRFSGRQFPNYSSELNVNALELEDSALYLCASKSWRYEQYFGPGTRLTVT.

This chain joins TRBV21-1 and TRBJ1-1. TRBV21-1 counts as a pseudogene. The CDR3 consists of 14 residues. CDR3 region: CASSRGGPNTEAFF. The CDR3, as DNA: TGTGCCAGCAGCAGAGGCGGACCGAACACTGAAGCTTTCTTT.

This chain joins TRBV3-1 (or the pseudogene TRBV3-2) and TRBJ1-2; 7 bases are a match to TRBD1. Germline V CDR1 and CDR2: LGHDT, YNNKEL (reference sequence). The V and J ends lost 4 bases and 8 bases, in that order; junction bases with no gene match: 10. The CDR3 spans 14 residues. CDR3 amino acids: CASSLRQGRDGYTF. DNA of the CDR3: TGTGCCAGCAGCCTACGACAGGGAAGAGACGGCTACACCTTC.